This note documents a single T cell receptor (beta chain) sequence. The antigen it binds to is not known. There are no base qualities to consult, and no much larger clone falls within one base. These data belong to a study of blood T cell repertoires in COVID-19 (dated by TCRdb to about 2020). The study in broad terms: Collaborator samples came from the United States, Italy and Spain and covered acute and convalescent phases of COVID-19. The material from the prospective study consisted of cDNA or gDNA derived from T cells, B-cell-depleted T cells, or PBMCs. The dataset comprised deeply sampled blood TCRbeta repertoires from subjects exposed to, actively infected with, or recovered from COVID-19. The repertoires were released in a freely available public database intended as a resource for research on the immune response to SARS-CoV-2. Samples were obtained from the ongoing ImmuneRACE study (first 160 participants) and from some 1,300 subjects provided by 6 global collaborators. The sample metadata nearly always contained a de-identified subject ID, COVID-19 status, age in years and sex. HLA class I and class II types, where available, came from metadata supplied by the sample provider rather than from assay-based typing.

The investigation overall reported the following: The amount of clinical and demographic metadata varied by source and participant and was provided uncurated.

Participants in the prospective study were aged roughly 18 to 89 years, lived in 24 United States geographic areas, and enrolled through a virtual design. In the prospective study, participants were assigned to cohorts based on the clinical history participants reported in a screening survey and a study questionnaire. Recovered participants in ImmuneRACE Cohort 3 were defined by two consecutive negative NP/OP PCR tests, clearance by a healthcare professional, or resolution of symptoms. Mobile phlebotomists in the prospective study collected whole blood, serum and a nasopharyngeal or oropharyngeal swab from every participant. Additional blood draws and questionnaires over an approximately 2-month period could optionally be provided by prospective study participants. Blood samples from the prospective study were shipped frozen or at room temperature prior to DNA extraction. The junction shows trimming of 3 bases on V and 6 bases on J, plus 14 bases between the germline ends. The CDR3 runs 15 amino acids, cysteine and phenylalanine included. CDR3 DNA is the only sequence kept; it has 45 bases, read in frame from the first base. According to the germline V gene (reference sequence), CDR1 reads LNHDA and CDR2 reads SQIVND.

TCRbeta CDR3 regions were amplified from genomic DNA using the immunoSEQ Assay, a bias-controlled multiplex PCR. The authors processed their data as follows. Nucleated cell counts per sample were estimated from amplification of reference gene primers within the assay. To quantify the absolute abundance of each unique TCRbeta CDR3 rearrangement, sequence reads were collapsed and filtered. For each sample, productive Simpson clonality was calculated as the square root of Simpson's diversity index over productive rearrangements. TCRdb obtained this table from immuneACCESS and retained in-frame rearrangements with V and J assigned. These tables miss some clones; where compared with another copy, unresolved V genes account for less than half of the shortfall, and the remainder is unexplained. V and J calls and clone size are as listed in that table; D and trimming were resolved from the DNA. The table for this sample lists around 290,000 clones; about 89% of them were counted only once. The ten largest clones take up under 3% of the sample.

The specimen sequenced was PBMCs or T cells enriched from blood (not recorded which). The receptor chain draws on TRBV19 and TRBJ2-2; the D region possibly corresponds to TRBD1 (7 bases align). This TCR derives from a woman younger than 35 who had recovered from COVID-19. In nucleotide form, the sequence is TGTGCCAGTAGTATCAGGGGGGCCTCTTCCGGGGAGCTGTTTTTT. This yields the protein CASSIRGASSGELFF.